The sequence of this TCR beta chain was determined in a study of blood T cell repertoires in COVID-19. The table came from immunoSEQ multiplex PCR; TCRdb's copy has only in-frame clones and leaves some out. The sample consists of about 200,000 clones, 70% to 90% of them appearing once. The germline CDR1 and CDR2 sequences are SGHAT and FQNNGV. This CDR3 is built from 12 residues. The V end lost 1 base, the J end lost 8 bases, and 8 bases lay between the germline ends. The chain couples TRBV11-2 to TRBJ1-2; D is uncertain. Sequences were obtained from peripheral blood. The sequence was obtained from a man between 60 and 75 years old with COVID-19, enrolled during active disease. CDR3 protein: CASSLGPVGYTF. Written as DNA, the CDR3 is TGTGCCAGCAGCTTAGGCCCAGTAGGCTACACCTTC.